These 25 T cell receptor beta chains came from one sample sequenced in a study of Graves' ophthalmopathy and Graves' hyperthyroidism. RNA transcripts were the source from which TCR beta CDR3 regions were amplified. An opening RT-PCR round employed HTBI primers and preceded a second-round multiplex PCR. TCRdb re-called the multiplex PCR reads through MiXCR, storing one row per CDR3 protein. The repertoire holds 350,000 to 450,000 distinct CDR3 sequences, around 21% seen once, with around 3.1% in the top ten. The specimen sequenced was peripheral blood. The receptors originated from a woman between 18 and 30 years old with stable Graves' hyperthyroidism.

At least ten counts were recorded for this clonotype. The chain carries TRBV7-2 and TRBJ1-3; D not resolved. Trimming left V 3 bases short and J 0 bases short, with 6 bases between. CDR3 size: 14 residues. Germline-derived CDR1 and CDR2 are SGHTA and FQGNSA. The CDR3 sequence is CASSLHHSGNTIYF. CDR3 in DNA: TGTGCCAGCAGCTTGCACCACTCTGGAAACACCATATATTTT.

This clonotype was detected once. The J gene is TRBJ2-5, the V gene TRBV11-2; 7 positions match TRBD2. The CDR3 sequence is 14 residues long. V shed 3 bases and J 4 bases; nucleotides not matched to a gene: 5. Looked up from germline, CDR1 is SGHAT and CDR2 is FQNNGV. CDR3: CASSFMGGRETQYF. DNA for the CDR3: TGTGCCAGCAGCTTTATGGGGGGGAGAGAGACCCAGTACTTC.

The J gene is TRBJ1-5, the V gene TRBV28; D is unresolved. CDR3 length: 14 amino acids. Germline loops: CDR1 MDHEN, CDR2 SYDVKM. Between the trimmed V and J ends, which lost 6 bases and 4 bases, there was a span of 13 bases. CDR3 in amino acids: CASRTDPVNQPQHF. DNA for the CDR3: TGTGCCAGCAGAACGGACCCTGTGAATCAGCCCCAGCATTTT. The full variable domain, completed using reference TRBV28 and TRBJ1-5, is DVKVTQSSRYLVKRTGEKVFLECVQDMDHENMFWYRQDPGLGLRLIYFSYDVKMKEKGDIPEGYSVSREKKERFSLILESASTNQTSMYLCASRTDPVNQPQHFGDGTRLSIL.

The rearrangement uses TRBV6-1 and TRBJ1-2; possibly TRBD1 for D (6 bases). This CDR3 is 13 amino acids long. V was pared by 1 base and J by 8 bases, with 11 bases between. The germline CDR1 and CDR2 sequences are MNHNS and SASEGT. The CDR3 bases are TGTGCCAGCAGTGAAGGTTTAGGACAGGGCTACACCTTC. Translated, it gives CASSEGLGQGYTF.

This clonotype was observed many times. The chain carries TRBV27 and TRBJ1-1; D is possibly TRBD1 (6 bases). CDR3 size: 16 residues. The V end lost 6 bases, the J end lost 3 bases, and 20 bases lay between the germline ends. Germline V gives CDR1 MNHEY, CDR2 SMNVEV (reference sequence). This CDR3 is CASSPNRVLGDTEAFF. For the CDR3, the DNA is TGTGCCAGCAGCCCCAACAGGGTCCTCGGGGACACTGAAGCTTTCTTT.

This clonotype has at least ten counts. The V and J genes are TRBV7-9 and TRBJ1-1; D not certain. Per the germline V gene, CDR1 is SEHNR and CDR2 is FQNEAQ (reference sequence). This CDR3 contains 13 residues. Between the trimmed V and J ends, which lost 3 bases and 4 bases, there was a span of 9 bases. The CDR3 spells CASSFWGGTEAFF. In nucleotides, the CDR3 is TGTGCCAGCAGCTTCTGGGGTGGCACTGAAGCTTTCTTT.

The chain uses TRBV12-5 and TRBJ2-7; unclear D gene. Trimming removed 5 bases at V and 3 bases at J, with 14 bases between. The CDR3 contains 14 residues. CDR1 is LGHNT, CDR2 FRNRAP, per germline. CDR3 sequence reads: CASGPPGRIYEQYF. CDR3 bases: TGTGCTAGTGGTCCACCAGGCAGGATCTACGAGCAGTACTTC. Filled out from reference TRBV12-5 and TRBJ2-7, the complete variable domain reads DARVTQTPRHKVTEMGQEVTMRCQPILGHNTVFWYRQTMMQGLELLAYFRNRAPLDDSGMPKDRFSAEMPDATLATLKIQPSEPRDSAVYFCASGPPGRIYEQYFGPGTRLTVT.

In its sample, this clonotype was seen many times. V and J are TRBV10-3 and TRBJ1-1; D not certain. V was clipped by 3 bases and J by 3 bases, with 11 bases between them. CDR3 length: 14 residues. Germline V gene data show CDR1 as ENHRY and CDR2 as SYGVKD. CDR3 loop: CAISDQPHHTEAFF. The CDR3 region has the DNA TGTGCCATCAGTGACCAGCCACACCACACTGAAGCTTTCTTT.

The gene calls are TRBV6-1 and TRBJ2-7, with 7 positions matching TRBD2. V shed 0 bases and J 7 bases; nucleotides not matched to a gene: 6. CDR1 and CDR2 from the germline V gene are MNHNS and SASEGT. This CDR3 has 14 amino acids. As DNA, the CDR3 is TGTGCCAGCAGTGAAGCTAGCGGGCGGAGTGAGCAGTACTTC. Protein: CASSEASGRSEQYF.

This clonotype was recorded at least ten times. J is TRBJ1-1 and V is TRBV29-1; D ambiguous. The V gene's germline CDR1 is SQVTM and CDR2 ANQGSEA. The CDR3 length is 12 residues. V shed 6 bases and J shed 2 bases, with 10 bases lying between them. Here the CDR3 reads CSVVGQNTEAFF. CDR3 in DNA: TGCAGCGTCGTGGGCCAAAACACTGAAGCTTTCTTT. Drawing the rest from reference TRBV29-1 and TRBJ1-1, the complete variable domain is SAVISQKPSRDICQRGTSLTIQCQVDSQVTMMFWYRQQPGQSLTLIATANQGSEATYESGFVIDKFPISRPNLTFSTLTVSNMSPEDSSIYLCSVVGQNTEAFFGQGTRLTVV.

This clonotype was counted at least ten times. This sequence joins TRBV2 and TRBJ2-7; 9 bases fit TRBD2. Germline values: CDR1 SNHLY, CDR2 FYNNEI. This CDR3 is 16 amino acids long. V was clipped by 4 bases and J by 2 bases; unmatched bases: 9. CDR3 region: CASSVLSSGGTYEQYF. CDR3 nucleotides: TGTGCCAGCAGTGTCCTGAGTAGCGGGGGCACCTACGAGCAGTACTTC.

This clonotype showed up just a few times. An end of the junction does not agree with germline; a read error may underlie this. The chain joins TRBV19 to TRBJ2-2; D may be TRBD2 (6 bases). From germline, CDR1 is LNHDA and CDR2 SQIVND (reference sequence). The CDR3 loop spans 17 amino acids. DNA for the CDR3: TGTGCCGGTAGTAGGATATCTGGGGACTTAAAAACCGGGGAGCTGTTTTTT. Its translation is CAGSRISGDLKTGELFF.

This clonotype has at least ten counts. This chain joins TRBV6-2 or TRBV6-3 and TRBJ2-4, with TRBD1 identical over 8 bases. V lost 4 bases, J lost 8 bases, and 4 bases stayed unmatched. The CDR3 covers 13 residues. Germline CDR1 is MNHEY and CDR2 is SVGEGT. In DNA, the CDR3 is TGTGCCAGCAGTTCCGTGGACAGGGACATTCAGTACTTC. It specifies CASSSVDRDIQYF.

This clonotype was seen repeatedly, ten times or more. This chain connects TRBV6-2 or TRBV6-3 to TRBJ2-4; the match to TRBD2 covers 12 bases. V trimming: 5 bases; J trimming: 0 bases; junction bases outside the gene matches: 2. CDR1 MNHEY and CDR2 SVGEGT come from the germline V gene. This CDR3 has 16 amino acids. For the CDR3, the DNA is TGTGCCAGCAGTCGACTAGCGGGGGTAGCCAAAAACATTCAGTACTTC. This sequence encodes CASSRLAGVAKNIQYF.

The chain uses TRBV12-3 or TRBV12-4 and TRBJ2-5, with 7 nucleotides matching TRBD2. The CDR3 spans 14 residues. The ends lost 2 bases at V and 7 bases at J; junction bases unmatched: 7. Here the CDR3 reads CASSLRGGLGTQYF. For the CDR3, the DNA is TGTGCCAGCAGTTTAAGGGGAGGGTTAGGGACCCAGTACTTC.

This clonotype was counted ten times or more. This may arise from a read error, as a much more abundant clone is one base away. V and J are TRBV12-5 and TRBJ2-5; D unclear. CDR3 length: 13 amino acids. Per the germline V gene, CDR1 is LGHNT and CDR2 is FRNRAP. Here the CDR3 DNA reads TGTGTTAGTGGTTTGGCGCCTCAAGAGACCCAGTACTTC. It encodes CVSGLAPQETQYF.

This clonotype was recorded many times. The chain combines TRBV5-1 with TRBJ2-7; 10 bases fit TRBD2. The V segment lost 4 bases and the J segment 4 bases; nucleotides outside the gene matches: 11. Looked up from germline, CDR1 is SGHRS and CDR2 is YFSETQ. The CDR3 has 16 residues. Written as DNA, the CDR3 is TGCGCCAGCAGCCCACCCCCACTAGCGGGAAATTACGAGCAGTACTTC. This translates into CASSPPPLAGNYEQYF.

This chain connects TRBV27 to TRBJ1-2; 7 bases match TRBD1. This CDR3 spans 14 amino acids. After removal of 6 bases from V and 4 bases from J, the junction contained 8 bases not matched to a gene. CDR1 is MNHEY and CDR2 is SMNVEV in the germline V gene (reference sequence). The CDR3 coding sequence is TGTGCCAGCAGGGACCGGACAGGCCTCTATGGCTACACCTTC. It specifies CASRDRTGLYGYTF.

The table lists this clonotype with many counts. The J gene is TRBJ1-5, the V gene TRBV28; possibly TRBD1 for D (6 bases). The V gene's germline CDR1 is MDHEN and CDR2 SYDVKM. The CDR3 extends over 16 amino acids. V was pared by 6 bases and J by 3 bases, with 18 bases between. The CDR3 protein is CASSWGTGNSNQPQHF. In nucleotides, the CDR3 is TGTGCCAGCAGCTGGGGTACAGGGAATTCCAATCAGCCCCAGCATTTT.

This clonotype has at least ten counts. V and J are TRBV27 and TRBJ2-2, with D unclear. This CDR3 is built from 12 residues. V lost 6 bases and J lost 7, with 9 bases in between. The germline V gene has CDR1 MNHEY and CDR2 SMNVEV (reference sequence). The CDR3 coding sequence is TGTGCCAGCAGCCGGTTCGGCGGGGAGCTGTTTTTT. It is translated as CASSRFGGELFF.

This clonotype occurred many times. The V and J genes are TRBV30 and TRBJ2-7; 9 positions match TRBD1. V was pared by 7 bases and J by 3 bases, with 7 bases of the junction left unmatched. CDR1 GTSNPN and CDR2 SVGIG come from the germline V gene (reference sequence). The CDR3 is 13 amino acids. The CDR3 loop is CAFSDRGVYEQYF. The CDR3 DNA follows: TGTGCCTTTTCGGACAGGGGAGTCTACGAGCAGTACTTC. Full variable domain (rest looked up from reference TRBV30 and TRBJ2-7): SQTIHQWPATLVQPVGSPLSLECTVEGTSNPNLYWYRQAAGRGLQLLFYSVGIGQISSEVPQNLSASRPQDRQFILSSKKLLLSDSGFYLCAFSDRGVYEQYFGPGTRLTVT.

V and J are TRBV7-9 and TRBJ2-2; maybe TRBD2 (5 bases). V lost 0 bases to trimming and J lost 6 bases, with 8 bases between them. From germline, CDR1 is SEHNR and CDR2 FQNEAQ (reference sequence). CDR3 length equals 14 residues. Here the CDR3 reads CASSLALVAGELFF. CDR3 nucleotide sequence: TGTGCCAGCAGCTTAGCACTAGTGGCCGGGGAGCTGTTTTTT.

This clonotype was detected many times. The chain links TRBV11-2 to TRBJ2-5; D unresolved. The CDR3 runs 14 residues. In germline, CDR1 is SGHAT, CDR2 FQNNGV. V was clipped by 3 bases and J by 1 base, with 9 bases between them. The CDR3 here is CASSLYRSQETQYF. CDR3 DNA: TGTGCCAGCAGCTTGTATCGCAGCCAAGAGACCCAGTACTTC.

This chain uses TRBV5-1 with TRBJ2-3; D might be TRBD1 (5 bases). The V end was cut by 4 bases, the J end by 4 bases, with 7 bases between. Germline lookup yields CDR1 SGHRS and CDR2 YFSETQ. The CDR3 is 12 amino acids. CDR3 amino acids: CASSTQADTQYF. Written as DNA, the CDR3 is TGCGCCAGCAGCACACAGGCAGATACGCAGTATTTT. The variable domain in full, with the rest retrieved from reference TRBV5-1 and TRBJ2-3, is KAGVTQTPRYLIKTRGQQVTLSCSPISGHRSVSWYQQTPGQGLQFLFEYFSETQRNKGNFPGRFSGRQFSNSRSEMNVSTLELGDSALYLCASSTQADTQYFGPGTRLTVL.

This clonotype was recorded at least ten times. The chain couples TRBV30 to TRBJ2-4; possible D gene TRBD2, 6 bases. The CDR3 sequence is 14 residues long. Looked up from germline, CDR1 is GTSNPN and CDR2 is SVGIG (reference sequence). Deletions cut 5 bases from V and 0 bases from J, with 11 bases between. The CDR3 DNA sequence: TGTGCCTGGGAACCGGGACTAGCCAAAAACATTCAGTACTTC. Protein product: CAWEPGLAKNIQYF. The full variable domain, completed using reference TRBV30 and TRBJ2-4, is SQTIHQWPATLVQPVGSPLSLECTVEGTSNPNLYWYRQAAGRGLQLLFYSVGIGQISSEVPQNLSASRPQDRQFILSSKKLLLSDSGFYLCAWEPGLAKNIQYFGAGTRLSVL.